The entry below gives a single TCR beta chain sequence along with its context. The antigen remains unidentified. The entry originates in a study of cytomegalovirus exposure and HLA in healthy donors. Study-wide results and limits: Most TCR sequences showed up rarely, but some public TCRs showed up in many donors. The authors enumerated over 150 TCR beta chains as linked to cytomegalovirus.

Germline loops: CDR1 MNHEY, CDR2 SMNVEV (reference sequence). The CDR3 sequence is 14 residues long. V shed 5 bases and J 5 bases; nucleotides not matched to a gene: 5. The data were produced by immunoSEQ multiplex PCR, yet TCRdb's version contains in-frame clones alone and is incomplete. This table has about 110,000 clones, about 85% appearing once. The sample comprised PBMCs. This TCR came from a young woman in good health and CMV-seronegative. J is TRBJ2-5 and V is TRBV27; TRBD1 aligns across 10 bases. CDR3 DNA: TGTGCCAGCAGTAAAGACAGGGGGCCGGAGACCCAGTACTTC. Residues: CASSKDRGPETQYF.